The 15 T cell receptor beta chains below come from one sample, sequenced in a study of shared clonotypes between healthy human individuals. This table comes from immunoSEQ multiplex PCR, and its TCRdb copy is limited to in-frame clones, with some not included. Of 400,000 to 600,000 clones in the sample, 95% to 97% were seen once. Source material: naive CD4+ T cells sorted from blood. Subset reported: CD45RA+ positively selected. Every receptor here comes from a woman in her 30s in good health.

CDR3 in amino acids: CASSLGGQGGEGYTF. CDR3 sequence (DNA): TGTGCCAGCAGTTTAGGGGGACAGGGGGGAGAGGGCTACACCTTC. The genes are TRBV28 and TRBJ1-2; 11 bases map to TRBD1. CDR1 and CDR2 from the germline V gene are MDHEN and SYDVKM. CDR3 size: 15 residues. With V trimmed by 2 bases and J by 8 bases, 7 bases remained unmatched.

With respect to this clone: The same CDR3 also results from other DNA sequences found in this sample. V and J are TRBV5-1 and TRBJ2-7, with TRBD2 matching over 11 bases. The CDR3 has 15 amino acids. Per germline, CDR1 SGHRS and CDR2 YFSETQ. V trimming: 1 base; J trimming: 4 bases; junction bases outside the gene matches: 4. The CDR3 sequence: CASSLTSGSSYEQYF. The CDR3 DNA reads TGCGCCAGCAGCTTGACTAGCGGGAGTTCTTACGAGCAGTACTTC. Complete variable domain (other parts from reference TRBV5-1 and TRBJ2-7): KAGVTQTPRYLIKTRGQQVTLSCSPISGHRSVSWYQQTPGQGLQFLFEYFSETQRNKGNFPGRFSGRQFSNSRSEMNVSTLELGDSALYLCASSLTSGSSYEQYFGPGTRLTVT.

The chain joins TRBV29-1 to TRBJ2-3; 9 bases align to TRBD2. This CDR3 is built from 15 residues. V lost 1 base, J lost 4 bases, and 6 bases stayed unmatched. Germline CDR1 SQVTM, CDR2 ANQGSEA. CDR3 DNA sequence: TGCAGCGTTGAAGGTTACAGCGGGAGGCCAGATACGCAGTATTTT. This codes for CSVEGYSGRPDTQYF.

V and J are TRBV28 and TRBJ2-7; no clear D. The V end lost 3 bases, the J end lost 3 bases, and 12 bases lay between the germline ends. Germline V gives CDR1 MDHEN, CDR2 SYDVKM. The CDR3 length is 14 residues. CDR3 residues: CASSFTRQSYEQYF. For the CDR3, the DNA is TGTGCCAGCAGTTTCACGAGACAAAGCTACGAGCAGTACTTC. Using reference TRBV28 and TRBJ2-7 for the parts outside the CDR3, the full variable domain is DVKVTQSSRYLVKRTGEKVFLECVQDMDHENMFWYRQDPGLGLRLIYFSYDVKMKEKGDIPEGYSVSREKKERFSLILESASTNQTSMYLCASSFTRQSYEQYFGPGTRLTVT.

The V call is TRBV25-1, the J call TRBJ1-1; D is unclear. The germline gives CDR1 MGHDK, CDR2 SYGVNS. The CDR3 has 14 amino acids. V lost 1 base and J 4 bases, leaving 10 bases between the germline ends. The DNA for the CDR3 is TGTGCCAGCAGTGAATCCAGTTTCCCCACTGAAGCTTTCTTT. This sequence encodes CASSESSFPTEAFF. Together with reference TRBV25-1 and TRBJ1-1, the CDR3 gives the full variable domain: EADIYQTPRYLVIGTGKKITLECSQTMGHDKMYWYQQDPGMELHLIHYSYGVNSTEKGDLSSESTVSRIRTEHFPLTLESARPSHTSQYLCASSESSFPTEAFFGQGTRLTVV.

The V gene is TRBV18, the J gene TRBJ1-4, with D unclear. The CDR3 contains 13 residues. Trimming cost V 5 bases and J 2 bases, with 6 bases left between them. Germline CDR1 is KGHSH and CDR2 is LQKENI. The CDR3 spells CASSSGTNEKLFF. In DNA form, the CDR3 reads TGTGCCAGCTCATCCGGTACTAATGAAAAACTGTTTTTT.

The rearrangement joins TRBV9 to TRBJ1-3; D not resolved. The CDR3 consists of 14 residues. The germline V gene has CDR1 SGDLS and CDR2 YYNGEE. The ends were cut back, 0 bases at V and 0 bases at J, with 4 bases in the middle. The CDR3 DNA sequence: TGTGCCAGCAGCGTAGGGAGCTCTGGAAACACCATATATTTT. Protein product: CASSVGSSGNTIYF.

The rearrangement joins TRBV5-6 to TRBJ2-5, with D tentatively TRBD1 (6 bases). CDR3 length: 12 amino acids. V gave up 1 base and J gave up 6 bases, with 7 bases separating them. CDR1 and CDR2 (germline): SGHDT, YYEEEE. CDR3 in DNA: TGTGCCAGCAGCTTGAGGGGGAAGACCCAGTACTTC. It translates to CASSLRGKTQYF.

The V and J genes are TRBV6-5 and TRBJ2-3; weak D call: TRBD1 (6 bases). The germline V gene has CDR1 MNHEY and CDR2 SVGAGI. The CDR3 covers 15 residues. Trimming pared 0 bases from V and 2 bases from J, leaving 9 bases between. The CDR3 DNA reads TGTGCCAGCAGTTACTCGGGGGCATCCACAGATACGCAGTATTTT. Amino acid sequence: CASSYSGASTDTQYF.

This chain connects TRBV11-2 to TRBJ2-5; 9 bases agree with TRBD2. With V trimmed by 3 bases and J by 5 bases, 7 bases remained unmatched. This CDR3 contains 15 residues. Per germline, CDR1 SGHAT and CDR2 FQNNGV. The CDR3 sequence is CASSFSAGGLETQYF. DNA of the CDR3: TGTGCCAGCAGCTTTTCCGCGGGAGGGCTGGAGACCCAGTACTTC. The full variable domain, in which reference TRBV11-2 and TRBJ2-5 provide the parts outside the CDR3, is EAGVAQSPRYKIIEKRQSVAFWCNPISGHATLYWYQQILGQGPKLLIQFQNNGVVDDSQLPKDRFSAERLKGVDSTLKIQPAKLEDSAVYLCASSFSAGGLETQYFGPGTRLLVL.

The chain carries TRBV5-1 and TRBJ1-2, with 10 bases matching TRBD1. J was trimmed by 8 bases and V by 2 bases; bases with no gene match: 6. Germline V gene sequence: CDR1 SGHRS, CDR2 YFSETQ. The CDR3 covers 14 residues. The CDR3 DNA reads as TGCGCCAGCAGCTTTGGGACAGGGGTGTTAGGCTACACCTTC. It encodes CASSFGTGVLGYTF. The full variable domain, with the rest looked up from reference TRBV5-1 and TRBJ1-2, is KAGVTQTPRYLIKTRGQQVTLSCSPISGHRSVSWYQQTPGQGLQFLFEYFSETQRNKGNFPGRFSGRQFSNSRSEMNVSTLELGDSALYLCASSFGTGVLGYTFGSGTRLTVV.

The CDR3 here is CASSGGDTEAFF. CDR3 DNA sequence: TGTGCCAGCTCAGGGGGCGACACTGAAGCTTTCTTT. J is TRBJ1-1 and V is TRBV6-4, with 8 nucleotides matching TRBD1. Germline V gene data show CDR1 as MRHNA and CDR2 as SNTAGT. With V trimmed by 8 bases and J by 3 bases, 2 bases remained unmatched. This CDR3 region has 12 residues.

V is TRBV4-1 and J is TRBJ2-2; D call uncertain. The CDR3 sequence is 17 residues long. Trimming cost V 2 bases and J 5 bases, with 18 bases left between them. CDR1 is MGHRA, CDR2 YSYEKL, per germline. In nucleotides, the CDR3 is TGCGCCAGCAGCCAAAGTTCTGCCAGGACCCTAACCGGGGAGCTGTTTTTT. Its protein is CASSQSSARTLTGELFF.

The CDR3 sequence: CASRKLKSSYNEQFF. CDR3 sequence (DNA): TGTGCCAGCAGAAAGCTCAAGAGCTCCTACAATGAGCAGTTCTTC. The rearrangement joins TRBV27 to TRBJ2-1, with D hard to call. Per germline, CDR1 MNHEY and CDR2 SMNVEV (reference sequence). The germline V and J ends were trimmed by 6 bases and 0 bases, with 12 bases remaining between them. This CDR3 is built from 15 residues.

This chain joins TRBV7-3 and TRBJ1-2; TRBD1 aligns across 10 bases. V trimming: 4 bases; J trimming: 6 bases; junction bases outside the gene matches: 2. There are 13 residues in the CDR3. Germline CDR1 is SGHTA and CDR2 is FQGTGA. CDR3 nucleotide sequence: TGTGCCAGCAGCTCGGGACAGGGGAATGGCTACACCTTC. This encodes CASSSGQGNGYTF. The full variable domain, in which reference TRBV7-3 and TRBJ1-2 provide the parts outside the CDR3, is GAGVSQTPSNKVTEKGKYVELRCDPISGHTALYWYRQSLGQGPEFLIYFQGTGAADDSGLPNDRFFAVRPEGSVSTLKIQRTERGDSAVYLCASSSGQGNGYTFGSGTRLTVV.